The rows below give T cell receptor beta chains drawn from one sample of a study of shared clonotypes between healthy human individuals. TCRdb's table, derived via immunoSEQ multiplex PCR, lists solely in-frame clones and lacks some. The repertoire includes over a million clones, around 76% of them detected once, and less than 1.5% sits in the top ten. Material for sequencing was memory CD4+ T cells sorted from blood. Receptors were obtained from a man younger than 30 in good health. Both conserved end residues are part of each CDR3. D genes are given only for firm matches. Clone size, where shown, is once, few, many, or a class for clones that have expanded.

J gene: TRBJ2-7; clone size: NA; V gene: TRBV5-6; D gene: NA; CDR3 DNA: TGTGCCAGCAGCCTGCCCAGGGGTCTCTCCTACGAGCAGTACTTC; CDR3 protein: CASSLPRGLSYEQYF
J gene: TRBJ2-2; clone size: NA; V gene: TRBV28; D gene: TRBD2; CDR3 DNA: TGTGCCACCCGGGGGGGGGCTTCGGACCCCGGGGAGCTGTTTTTT; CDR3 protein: CATRGGASDPGELFF
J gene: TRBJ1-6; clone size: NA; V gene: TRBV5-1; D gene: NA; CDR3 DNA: TGCGCCAGCAGCTTCGACGGAGGATCTTCACCCCTCCACTTT; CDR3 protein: CASSFDGGSSPLHF
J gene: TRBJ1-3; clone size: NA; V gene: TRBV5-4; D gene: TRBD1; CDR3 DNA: TGTGCCAGCAGCTCTAGACAGGGAGGGAGTGGAAACACCATATATTTT; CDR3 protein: CASSSRQGGSGNTIYF
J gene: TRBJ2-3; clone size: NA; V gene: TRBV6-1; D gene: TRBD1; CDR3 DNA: TGTGCCAGCAGTGGGACCCTAGACAGGGGGCGAAGCACAGATACGCAGTATTTT; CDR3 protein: CASSGTLDRGRSTDTQYF
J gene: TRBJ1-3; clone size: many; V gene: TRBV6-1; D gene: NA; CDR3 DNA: TGTGCCAGCAGTGAACTCCAGATTTCTGGAAACACCATATATTTT; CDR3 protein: CASSELQISGNTIYF
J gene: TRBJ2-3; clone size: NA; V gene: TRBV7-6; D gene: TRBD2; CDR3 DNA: TGTGCCAGCAGCCCAACAGGCGGGAGAACAGATACGCAGTATTTT; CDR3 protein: CASSPTGGRTDTQYF
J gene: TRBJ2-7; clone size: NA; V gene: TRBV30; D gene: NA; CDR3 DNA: TGTGCCTGGAGAATTAATCCTGGGGAGCAGTACTTC; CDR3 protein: CAWRINPGEQYF
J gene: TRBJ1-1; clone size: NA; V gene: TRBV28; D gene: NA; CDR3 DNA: TGTGCCAGCAGTACCCAACAGAGGGGAGCTGAAGCTTTCTTT; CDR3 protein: CASSTQQRGAEAFF
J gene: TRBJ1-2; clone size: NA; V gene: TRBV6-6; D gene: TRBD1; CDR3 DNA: TGTGCCAGCAGTTACCCGGGACAGAACTATGGCTACACCTTC; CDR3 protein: CASSYPGQNYGYTF
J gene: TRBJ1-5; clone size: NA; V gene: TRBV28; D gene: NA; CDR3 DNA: TGTGCCAGCAGTTCAGGATGGGAAAAGGGAAAAACGACTAGTCACTTT; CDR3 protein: CASSSGWEKGKTTSHF
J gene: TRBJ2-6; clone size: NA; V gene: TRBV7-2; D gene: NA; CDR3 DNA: TGTGCCAGCAGCTTCACCGGGACAGGGGCCAACGTCCTGACTTTC; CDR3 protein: CASSFTGTGANVLTF
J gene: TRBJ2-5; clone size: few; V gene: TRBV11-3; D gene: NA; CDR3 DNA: TGTGCCAGCAGCTTCGACGGCCAGACCCAGTACTTC; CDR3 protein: CASSFDGQTQYF
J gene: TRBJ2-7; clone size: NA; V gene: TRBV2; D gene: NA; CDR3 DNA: TGTGCCAGCAGTGGGGACTCCTTGGAGCAGTACTTC; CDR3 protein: CASSGDSLEQYF